The 7 T cell receptor beta chains below were found in one sample sequenced in a study of cytomegalovirus exposure and HLA in healthy donors. PCR used 60 Vbeta primers and 13 Jbeta primers. The protocol was immunoSEQ multiplex PCR, while the TCRdb copy is restricted to in-frame clones and leaves out a portion. The sample contains 140,000 to 150,000 clones, around 80% of which appear only once. The sample taken for sequencing was PBMCs. These receptors were obtained from a woman aged 55-70 years in good health and CMV-seropositive.

This clone has a single count. The CDR3 here is CASRTSRGTQNGYTF. Here the CDR3 DNA reads TGTGCCAGCAGGACCAGCCGGGGGACTCAGAATGGCTACACCTTC. V gene TRBV6-6 combines with J gene TRBJ1-2, with a tentative D call TRBD1 (5 bases). The germline V gene has CDR1 MNHNY and CDR2 SVGAGI (reference sequence). The CDR3 consists of 15 residues. V dropped 6 bases and J dropped 6 bases, with 20 bases sitting between them.

This chain joins TRBV30 and TRBJ2-1, with TRBD1 matching 12 bases. V gave up 3 bases and J gave up 8 bases; unmatched junction bases: 5. This CDR3 has 14 residues. From germline, CDR1 is GTSNPN and CDR2 SVGIG (reference sequence). In nucleotides, the CDR3 is TGTGCCTGGAGGTGGGGGACAGGGGGCTATGAGCAGTTCTTC. Protein sequence: CAWRWGTGGYEQFF.

CDR3 loop: CASSARTSPGELFF. CDR3 DNA sequence: TGTGCCAGCAGCGCTCGGACTAGCCCCGGGGAGCTGTTTTTT. J is TRBJ2-2 and V is TRBV7-2, with 8 bases that match TRBD2. V shed 5 bases, J shed 6 bases, and the junction held 5 bases outside the gene matches. The CDR3 is 14 amino acids. CDR1 SGHTA and CDR2 FQGNSA come from the germline V gene.

The chain joins TRBV11-2 to TRBJ2-1, with 11 bases fitting TRBD1. Unmatched junction bases numbered 7, after V lost 4 bases and J lost 8 bases. The length of the CDR3 is 15 residues. Germline lookup yields CDR1 SGHAT and CDR2 FQNNGV. The CDR3 DNA reads TGTGCCAGCAGCTCCTCCCGGGACAGGGGGGATGAGCAGTTCTTC. The encoded protein is CASSSSRDRGDEQFF.

The chain uses TRBV29-1 and TRBJ1-2; D gene unclear. There are 13 residues in the CDR3. CDR1 is SQVTM, CDR2 ANQGSEA, per germline. Deletions cut 7 bases from V and 2 bases from J, with 14 bases between. This CDR3 is CSARLEGNYGYTF. For the CDR3, the DNA is TGCAGCGCCCGACTTGAGGGCAACTATGGCTACACCTTC.

The chain recombines TRBV2 with TRBJ2-3; no reliable D call. V lost 4 bases and J lost 6, with 14 bases in between. The germline V gene encodes CDR1 SNHLY and CDR2 FYNNEI. This CDR3 contains 14 residues. The CDR3 bases are TGTGCCAGCAGTGTTAGCCCAGTCGGGGATACGCAGTATTTT. Translating gives CASSVSPVGDTQYF.

This chain links TRBV11-3 with TRBJ1-1; D perhaps matches TRBD1 (6 bases). The germline V gene has CDR1 SGHNT and CDR2 YENEEA. V was trimmed by 8 bases and J by 0 bases, leaving 10 bases between them. The CDR3 has 13 amino acids. Here the CDR3 DNA reads TGTGCCAGCGGACAGAAAGTGAACACTGAAGCTTTCTTT. This codes for CASGQKVNTEAFF. The full variable domain, its missing parts supplied by reference TRBV11-3 and TRBJ1-1, is EAGVVQSPRYKIIEKKQPVAFWCNPISGHNTLYWYLQNLGQGPELLIRYENEEAVDDSQLPKDRFSAERLKGVDSTLKIQPAELGDSAVYLCASGQKVNTEAFFGQGTRLTVV.